Shown below are 28 T cell receptor beta chains from a single sample sequenced in a study of blood T cell repertoires in COVID-19. Libraries were prepared by immunoSEQ multiplex PCR; TCRdb keeps only in-frame clonotypes and omits some of them. The sample includes 100,000 or so clones, roughly 80% seen only once; the top ten take 15%. Sequencing was carried out using peripheral blood. These receptors came from a woman older than 75 with acute or convalescent COVID-19.

The V call is TRBV29-1, the J call TRBJ2-1; possibly TRBD2 for D (6 bases). Germline values: CDR1 SQVTM, CDR2 ANQGSEA. Trimming cost V 6 bases and J 6 bases, with 15 bases left between them. This CDR3 region has 13 residues. In DNA form, the CDR3 reads TGCAGCGTGGCGGGACTCCACTCCAATGAGCAGTTCTTC. It translates to CSVAGLHSNEQFF.

The chain links TRBV7-6 to TRBJ1-6; D is unresolved. The CDR3 sequence is 14 residues long. V lost 5 bases and J 2 bases, leaving 7 bases between the germline ends. CDR1 and CDR2 from the germline V gene are SGHVS and FNYEAQ. The CDR3 protein is CASSLTPYNSPLHF. In DNA, the CDR3 is TGTGCCAGCAGCCTAACCCCCTATAATTCACCCCTCCACTTT.

V usage is TRBV28 and J usage is TRBJ1-2; TRBD1 matches 10 bases. This CDR3 is built from 14 residues. In germline, CDR1 is MDHEN, CDR2 SYDVKM. V dropped 5 bases and J dropped 5; count of bases not matched to a gene: 5. This CDR3 is CASSRGTGAYGYTF. The DNA for the CDR3 is TGTGCCAGCAGTCGCGGGACAGGGGCATATGGCTACACCTTC.

The chain joins TRBV15 to TRBJ2-2; D possibly corresponds to TRBD1 (6 bases). Germline V gene data show CDR1 as LNHNV and CDR2 as YYDKDF (reference sequence). Trimming cost V 2 bases and J 8 bases, with 15 bases left between them. The CDR3 spans 15 residues. This CDR3 is CATSRKRTAPGELFF. CDR3 in DNA: TGTGCCACCAGCAGAAAAAGGACAGCTCCTGGGGAGCTGTTTTTT. The full variable domain, completed using reference TRBV15 and TRBJ2-2, is DAMVIQNPRYQVTQFGKPVTLSCSQTLNHNVMYWYQQKSSQAPKLLFHYYDKDFNNEADTPDNFQSRRPNTSFCFLDIRSPGLGDTAMYLCATSRKRTAPGELFFGEGSRLTVL.

This chain links TRBV15 with TRBJ2-2; a possible D gene is TRBD1 (6 bases). The germline V gene encodes CDR1 LNHNV and CDR2 YYDKDF (reference sequence). Trimming removed 0 bases at V and 1 base at J, with 9 bases between. The CDR3 has 16 amino acids. The CDR3 here is CATSRDGTMNTGELFF. Here the CDR3 DNA reads TGTGCCACCAGCAGAGATGGGACAATGAACACCGGGGAGCTGTTTTTT.

In DNA, the CDR3 is TGTGCCAGCAGCCAAGATCTCGTCGTTGGGGAGCTGTTTTTT. Protein sequence: CASSQDLVVGELFF. The V call is TRBV14, the J call TRBJ2-2, with unresolved D. The CDR3 extends over 14 amino acids. The V end was cut by 0 bases, the J end by 8 bases, with 10 bases between. CDR1 and CDR2 from the germline V gene are SGHDN and FVKESK.

This rearrangement joins TRBV19 to TRBJ2-3, with TRBD2 identical over 8 bases. The ends lost 3 bases at V and 1 base at J; junction bases unmatched: 9. From germline, CDR1 is LNHDA and CDR2 SQIVND (reference sequence). This CDR3 has 17 residues. In DNA, the CDR3 is TGTGCCAGTAGTATCAGGAGCGGGAGACGTGGCACAGATACGCAGTATTTT. As protein: CASSIRSGRRGTDTQYF.

The chain joins TRBV5-8 to TRBJ2-6; D is unclear. Deletions cut 1 base from V and 3 bases from J, with 8 bases between. The CDR3 has 15 residues. Germline-derived CDR1 and CDR2 are SGHTS and YDEGEE. The CDR3 DNA sequence: TGTGCCAGCAGCTTGATACTTTTTGGGGCCAACGTCCTGACTTTC. Its translation is CASSLILFGANVLTF.

The V and J genes are TRBV29-1 and TRBJ1-5; possible D gene TRBD1, 6 bases. The ends were cut back, 6 bases at V and 5 bases at J, with 8 bases in the middle. The germline V gene has CDR1 SQVTM and CDR2 ANQGSEA. CDR3 length: 11 amino acids. The CDR3 region is CSVGGDQPQHF. DNA for the CDR3: TGCAGCGTAGGGGGGGATCAGCCCCAGCATTTT.

This chain links TRBV24-1 with TRBJ2-3; D gene uncertain. The CDR3 sequence is 15 residues long. Trimming shortened V by 1 base and J by 8 bases, and 15 bases separated the two germline ends. CDR1 is KGHDR, CDR2 SFDVKD, per germline. The CDR3 spells CATSDLDRHGFTQYF. Written as DNA, the CDR3 is TGTGCCACCAGTGATTTAGACCGCCACGGGTTTACGCAGTATTTT.

This clone showed up just a few times. The V call is TRBV4-1, the J call TRBJ1-5; 7 bases are a match to TRBD1. Germline loops: CDR1 MGHRA, CDR2 YSYEKL. The CDR3 runs 15 residues. Germline trimming cut 1 base from V and 3 bases from J; bases unmatched to any gene: 3. The CDR3 is CASSQADRANQPQHF. DNA of the CDR3: TGCGCCAGCAGCCAAGCTGACAGGGCCAATCAGCCCCAGCATTTT.

This chain connects TRBV2 to TRBJ1-1; D is unclear. Germline V gives CDR1 SNHLY, CDR2 FYNNEI. The CDR3 covers 12 residues. V lost 6 bases, J lost 11 bases, and 16 bases lay in between. CDR3 sequence: CASSGRDFRAFF. CDR3 bases: TGTGCCAGCAGCGGCCGGGATTTTAGGGCTTTCTTT.

The rearrangement uses TRBV2 and TRBJ1-6, with 11 bases matching TRBD1. The germline V gene has CDR1 SNHLY and CDR2 FYNNEI. V was pared by 5 bases and J by 9 bases, with 3 bases of the junction left unmatched. The CDR3 spans 14 residues. CDR3 bases: TGTGCCAGCAGTCAGGGACAGGGGGTTTCACCCCTCCACTTT. It encodes CASSQGQGVSPLHF.

In its sample, this clone was seen once. The rearrangement uses TRBV3-1 (or the pseudogene TRBV3-2) and TRBJ1-2; maybe TRBD1 (6 bases). V shed 2 bases and J shed 4 bases, with 17 bases lying between them. CDR3 length equals 16 residues. The germline V gene encodes CDR1 LGHDT and CDR2 YNNKEL (reference sequence). CDR3 protein: CASSQPHGTTSYGYTF. CDR3 DNA sequence: TGTGCCAGCAGCCAACCCCACGGGACAACCAGCTATGGCTACACCTTC.

This clone turned up a few times. V gene TRBV5-1 combines with J gene TRBJ2-7; possibly TRBD2 for D (5 bases). Germline assignment: CDR1 SGHRS and CDR2 YFSETQ. V lost 1 base to trimming and J lost 6 bases, with 11 bases between them. This CDR3 has 13 residues. CDR3 residues: CASSLFGGGEQYV. The CDR3 coding sequence is TGCGCCAGCAGCTTGTTCGGAGGAGGCGAGCAGTACGTC.

The genes are TRBV12-3 or TRBV12-4 and TRBJ2-1, with 7 bases lining up with TRBD2. V shed 10 bases, J shed 8 bases, and the junction held 8 bases outside the gene matches. The CDR3 covers 12 residues. The CDR3 DNA follows: TGTGCCACCTTGACTAGCAGTCATGAGCAGTTCTTC. It encodes CATLTSSHEQFF.

This clone was counted a few times. The gene calls are TRBV28 and TRBJ2-1, with a weak D call TRBD2 (5 bases). This CDR3 has 15 residues. V was trimmed by 5 bases and J by 5 bases, leaving 16 bases between them. The germline CDR1 and CDR2 sequences are MDHEN and SYDVKM. The CDR3 loop reads CASSPSYSVHNEQFF. In DNA form, the CDR3 reads TGTGCCAGCAGTCCCTCCTATAGCGTACACAATGAGCAGTTCTTC.

The chain has TRBV24-1 and TRBJ1-5; 7 nucleotides line up with TRBD1. The CDR3 has 12 amino acids. The germline V gene encodes CDR1 KGHDR and CDR2 SFDVKD. V trimming: 9 bases; J trimming: 3 bases; junction bases outside the gene matches: 1. DNA of the CDR3: TGTGCCACCGGGACAGACAATCAGCCCCAGCATTTT. Amino acids: CATGTDNQPQHF.

This clone was counted only a few times. The V call is TRBV12-3 or TRBV12-4, the J call TRBJ1-2, with D possibly TRBD1 on 5 matching bases. Trimming stripped 0 bases from V and 6 bases from J, with 8 bases between. The CDR3 has 13 residues. In DNA, the CDR3 is TGTGCCAGCAGTTTAGCAGGGGTGAATGGCTACACCTTC. Translated, it gives CASSLAGVNGYTF.

The rearrangement uses TRBV19 and TRBJ1-6; D unclear. The CDR3 has 14 amino acids. Germline assignment: CDR1 LNHDA and CDR2 SQIVND (reference sequence). Trimming cost V 3 bases and J 5 bases, with 8 bases left between them. CDR3 DNA sequence: TGTGCCAGTAGTATTAACAGTGATAATTCACCCCTCCACTTT. Translated, it gives CASSINSDNSPLHF.

The chain employs TRBV5-1 and TRBJ2-2; possible D gene TRBD1, 6 bases. The CDR3 totals 15 residues. V lost 3 bases and J 3 bases, leaving 12 bases between the germline ends. CDR1 and CDR2 (germline): SGHRS, YFSETQ. The CDR3 spells CASSSRGVHTGELFF. The CDR3 coding sequence is TGCGCCAGCAGCTCCAGGGGCGTACACACCGGGGAGCTGTTTTTT.

V and J are TRBV27 and TRBJ1-1; TRBD1 agrees at 7 bases. CDR1 MNHEY and CDR2 SMNVEV come from the germline V gene (reference sequence). There are 16 residues in the CDR3. V lost 2 bases, J lost 0 bases, and 6 bases stayed unmatched. The CDR3: CASSLGGGRMNTEAFF. CDR3 coding DNA: TGTGCCAGCAGTTTAGGAGGGGGCAGGATGAACACTGAAGCTTTCTTT.

The gene calls are TRBV28 and TRBJ2-1; maybe TRBD2 (6 bases). CDR3 length: 14 amino acids. Germline assignment: CDR1 MDHEN and CDR2 SYDVKM. V lost 8 bases to trimming and J lost 0 bases, with 11 bases between them. CDR3 region: CASERVGSYNEQFF. The CDR3 DNA reads as TGTGCCAGCGAGCGGGTAGGCTCCTACAATGAGCAGTTCTTC.

This chain connects TRBV6-5 to TRBJ1-1, with TRBD1 as a possible D gene (5 bases). The CDR3 consists of 15 residues. Germline V CDR1 and CDR2: MNHEY, SVGAGI. Trimming left V 8 bases short and J 3 bases short, with 19 bases between. CDR3 in amino acids: CASGGGDSGHTEAFF. CDR3 sequence (DNA): TGTGCCAGCGGGGGAGGGGACTCCGGTCACACTGAAGCTTTCTTT.

This clone has a single count. This sequence joins TRBV6-6 and TRBJ2-7; D call uncertain. The CDR3 runs 15 residues. Germline CDR1 MNHNY, CDR2 SVGAGI (reference sequence). Trimming took off 2 bases at V and 2 bases at J, with 13 bases between the two ends. CDR3 in amino acids: CASSYDGSLTYEQYF. The DNA of the CDR3 is TGTGCCAGCAGTTACGACGGGTCGTTAACCTACGAGCAGTACTTC.

The V gene is TRBV5-5, the J gene TRBJ2-1; TRBD1 aligns across 10 bases. With V trimmed by 4 bases and J by 2 bases, 3 bases remained unmatched. The germline V gene has CDR1 SGHKS and CDR2 YYEKEE (reference sequence). This CDR3 region has 15 residues. CDR3 bases: TGTGCCAGCAGCCGACAGGGGGCCACCTACAATGAGCAGTTCTTC. Translating it yields CASSRQGATYNEQFF.

The CDR3 DNA reads as TGTGCCAGCAGCCGGGGGACAGGGTACCCCCAAGAGACCCAGTACTTC. Translated, it gives CASSRGTGYPQETQYF. V and J are TRBV11-2 and TRBJ2-5, with 9 bases matching TRBD1. This CDR3 is built from 16 residues. Per the germline V gene, CDR1 is SGHAT and CDR2 is FQNNGV. With 5 bases clipped from V and 1 base from J, the junction kept 8 bases outside the gene matches.

CDR3 DNA: TGTGCCAGCAGCGTAGGCCAGGGACTCACAGATACGCAGTATTTT. Its protein is CASSVGQGLTDTQYF. The rearrangement links TRBV9 to TRBJ2-3; D is perhaps TRBD2 (6 bases). V lost 0 bases and J 2 bases, leaving 10 bases between the germline ends. Germline loops: CDR1 SGDLS, CDR2 YYNGEE. There are 15 residues in the CDR3. Drawing the rest from reference TRBV9 and TRBJ2-3, the complete variable domain is DSGVTQTPKHLITATGQRVTLRCSPRSGDLSVYWYQQSLDQGLQFLIQYYNGEERAKGNILERFSAQQFPDLHSELNLSSLELGDSALYFCASSVGQGLTDTQYFGPGTRLTVL.